What follows describes a single T cell receptor beta chain. The junction departs from germline at one end; a sequencing error may be responsible. This CDR3 has 12 residues. Germline assignment: CDR1 MNHEY and CDR2 SVGEGT. This entry comes from a study of CD8 T cells in ankylosing spondylitis. Each CDR3 protein gets one entry after TCRdb re-called the 5' RACE reads with MiXCR. The sample lists about 340,000 distinct CDR3 sequences, approximately 15% occurring once. The sequence was collected from a male donor with ankylosing spondylitis or in good health (not recorded which). Sample: blood, either unsorted or a sorted T cell fraction (not recorded which). The gene calls are TRBV6-2 or TRBV6-3 and TRBJ2-1; D may be TRBD1 (6 bases). The CDR3 loop reads CAARGPHNEQFF. In nucleotides, the CDR3 is TGCGCCGCCAGGGGCCCTCACAATGAGCAGTTCTTC.